This TCR beta chain was captured in a study of PD-1 blockade in classical Hodgkin lymphoma. Brentuximab vedotin exposure varied, and every patient relapsed after autologous stem cell transplantation. With magnetic negative selection, CD4+ T cells were purified from PBMCs that had been thawed. Complete response, partial response or progressive disease was recorded as best response. TCRdb keeps only in-frame clones here, not all; method: immunoSEQ multiplex PCR. The sample holds about 7,100 clones, around four fifths seen once. This clone was observed a single time. The antigen is unknown. Study-wide points: Compared with baseline, CD4+ but not CD8+ TCR diversity had risen significantly by C4D1.

Sequenced here: CD4+ T cells from blood, sampled at baseline. The sequence derives from a human donor with classical Hodgkin lymphoma.

The CDR3 region has the DNA TGTGCTAGTGGTTTTTTAGCGGGAGTGGACGAGCAGTACTTC. It is translated as CASGFLAGVDEQYF. V and J are TRBV12-5 and TRBJ2-7; 9 bases fit TRBD2. Germline CDR1 is LGHNT and CDR2 is FRNRAP. The V gene end was trimmed by 3 bases and the J gene end by 5 bases; junction bases not matched to a gene: 5. The length of the CDR3 is 14 residues.